The 18 T cell receptor beta chains presented below share a single source sample, sequenced in a study of T cell responses to AZD1222 COVID-19 vaccine. Generated by immunoSEQ multiplex PCR, the TCRdb table keeps only in-frame clones and is missing some. This sample carries tens of thousands of clones, around nine tenths of them seen once, and the ten largest clones take 2.2%. Sequences were derived from peripheral blood, sampled on day 0 of AZD1222 vaccination. These receptors originate from an adult in good health.

The chain employs TRBV20-1 and TRBJ1-2; D is undetermined. Germline V CDR1 and CDR2: DFQATT, SNEGSKA (reference sequence). The germline V and J ends were trimmed by 3 bases and 4 bases, with 6 bases remaining between them. CDR3 length: 11 residues. Written as DNA, the CDR3 is TGCAGTGCTAGTGGAGGCTATGGCTACACCTTC. Protein product: CSASGGYGYTF.

The V gene is TRBV29-1, the J gene TRBJ2-1, with 11 bases identical to TRBD2. CDR3 length: 15 amino acids. Germline trimming cut 1 base from V and 7 bases from J; bases unmatched to any gene: 6. Germline CDR1 is SQVTM and CDR2 is ANQGSEA. The DNA of the CDR3 is TGCAGCGTTGAAGCGGGTAGCGGGAGGGGAAATGAGCAGTTCTTC. Protein: CSVEAGSGRGNEQFF.

The rearrangement links TRBV28 to TRBJ1-3, with D unclear. Germline V gene lookup returns CDR1 MDHEN and CDR2 SYDVKM. V was shortened by 6 bases and J by 7 bases, with 16 bases between the two germline ends. CDR3 length: 14 amino acids. In nucleotides, the CDR3 is TGTGCCAGCAGCCCGACTGACGGCTGGAACACCATATATTTT. This gives the protein CASSPTDGWNTIYF.

This clone was recorded only once. This sequence joins TRBV12-3 or TRBV12-4 and TRBJ1-4, with D possibly being TRBD1 (6 bases). The CDR3 runs 11 residues. Trimming removed 5 bases from V and 8 bases from J, with 6 bases in between. The CDR3 DNA sequence: TGTGCCAGCAGTAGGGGGGAAAAACTGTTTTTT. Encoded protein: CASSRGEKLFF.

The chain is built from TRBV5-1 and TRBJ2-1, with 8 positions matching TRBD2. J gave up 10 bases and V 1 base, and 16 bases lay outside the gene matches. The germline V gene encodes CDR1 SGHRS and CDR2 YFSETQ. This CDR3 has 17 residues. CDR3 sequence (DNA): TGCGCCAGCAGCTTGAATAGCGGGACCCCCACAAGCAGGGAGCAGTTCTTC. Translated: CASSLNSGTPTSREQFF.

V gene TRBV18 combines with J gene TRBJ1-1, with a weak D call TRBD1 (6 bases). The CDR3 is 15 amino acids. Per germline, CDR1 KGHSH and CDR2 LQKENI. Trimming left V 6 bases short and J 1 base short, with 15 bases between. The CDR3 DNA follows: TGTGCCAGCTCCCCTTCGACAGGAGGGAACACTGAAGCTTTCTTT. Encoded protein: CASSPSTGGNTEAFF.

This clone has only a few counts. This sequence joins TRBV19 and TRBJ1-2; 8 nucleotides line up with TRBD1. V shed 10 bases and J 0 bases; nucleotides not matched to a gene: 10. From germline, CDR1 is LNHDA and CDR2 SQIVND (reference sequence). This CDR3 has 15 amino acids. The CDR3 here is CATQPGGSANYGYTF. CDR3 DNA sequence: TGTGCCACCCAGCCAGGGGGCTCAGCTAACTATGGCTACACCTTC.

V usage is TRBV6-5 and J usage is TRBJ1-1; maybe TRBD1 (5 bases). The CDR3 runs to 14 residues. V dropped 7 bases and J dropped 0 bases, with 12 bases sitting between them. Germline CDR1 and CDR2: MNHEY and SVGAGI. The CDR3 loop is CASMGRNMNTEAFF. DNA of the CDR3: TGTGCCAGCATGGGGCGAAACATGAACACTGAAGCTTTCTTT.

CDR3 in amino acids: CASSPGLNYGYTF. The CDR3 DNA reads as TGTGCCAGCAGCCCAGGGCTTAACTATGGCTACACCTTC. J is TRBJ1-2 and V is TRBV11-2, with D perhaps TRBD1 (5 bases). V lost 5 bases to trimming and J lost 1 base, with 8 bases between them. CDR1 and CDR2 from the germline V gene are SGHAT and FQNNGV. The CDR3 contains 13 residues.

The chain combines TRBV20-1 with TRBJ1-3; D remains unclear. V was pared by 3 bases and J by 3 bases, with 9 bases between. The CDR3 loop spans 13 amino acids. Germline V CDR1 and CDR2: DFQATT, SNEGSKA (reference sequence). CDR3 sequence (DNA): TGCAGTGCTAGTCTTGACGGTGGAAACACCATATATTTT. Translating it yields CSASLDGGNTIYF.

The V and J genes are TRBV9 and TRBJ2-1; D call uncertain. The V end was cut by 0 bases, the J end by 5 bases, with 12 bases between. The CDR3 is made up of 15 amino acids. The germline CDR1 and CDR2 sequences are SGDLS and YYNGEE. This chain's CDR3 is CASSVVPSVNNEQFF. For the CDR3, the DNA is TGTGCCAGCAGCGTAGTGCCCAGCGTTAACAATGAGCAGTTCTTC. The variable domain in full, with the rest retrieved from reference TRBV9 and TRBJ2-1, is DSGVTQTPKHLITATGQRVTLRCSPRSGDLSVYWYQQSLDQGLQFLIQYYNGEERAKGNILERFSAQQFPDLHSELNLSSLELGDSALYFCASSVVPSVNNEQFFGPGTRLTVL.

This chain connects TRBV7-8 to TRBJ2-7; 10 bases match TRBD2. The CDR3 has 15 residues. Trimming removed 5 bases from V and 0 bases from J; junction bases left unmatched: 4. Germline CDR1 and CDR2: SGHVS and FQNEAQ. The CDR3 here is CASSGAGGTSYEQYF. In DNA form, the CDR3 reads TGTGCCAGCAGCGGAGCGGGAGGGACCTCCTACGAGCAGTACTTC.

The chain is built from TRBV19 and TRBJ2-1; maybe TRBD2 (5 bases). V was pared by 6 bases and J by 2 bases, with 17 bases between. Germline V CDR1 and CDR2: LNHDA, SQIVND (reference sequence). This CDR3 is built from 16 residues. Here the CDR3 reads CASSPRLAEPYNEQFF. CDR3 nucleotides: TGTGCCAGTAGCCCCCGGCTAGCCGAACCCTACAATGAGCAGTTCTTC.

The chain joins TRBV28 to TRBJ2-7, with D unclear. This CDR3 has 12 residues. Trimming cost V 2 bases and J 3 bases, with 5 bases left between them. Looked up from germline, CDR1 is MDHEN and CDR2 is SYDVKM. Here the CDR3 reads CASSLVGYEQYF. The CDR3, as DNA: TGTGCCAGCAGTTTAGTCGGCTACGAGCAGTACTTC.

The chain links TRBV5-6 to TRBJ2-1, with TRBD2 identical over 7 bases. The V gene's germline CDR1 is SGHDT and CDR2 YYEEEE. Unmatched junction bases numbered 12, after V lost 2 bases and J lost 7 bases. This CDR3 has 16 residues. CDR3 amino acids: CASSFPGGSRGNEQFF. The CDR3 coding sequence is TGTGCCAGCAGCTTCCCGGGCGGGAGCCGGGGGAATGAGCAGTTCTTC.

The chain joins TRBV19 to TRBJ2-5, with TRBD2 as a possible D gene (5 bases). Germline loops: CDR1 LNHDA, CDR2 SQIVND (reference sequence). The CDR3 consists of 13 residues. The ends were cut back, 3 bases at V and 5 bases at J, with 10 bases in the middle. The CDR3: CASSIGMWETQYF. Here the CDR3 DNA reads TGTGCCAGTAGTATCGGGATGTGGGAGACCCAGTACTTC.

The rearrangement links TRBV6-5 to TRBJ2-1, with TRBD1 matching 9 bases. Per germline, CDR1 MNHEY and CDR2 SVGAGI. The CDR3 runs to 13 residues. Trimming took 6 bases from V and 9 from J; bases not matched to a gene: 6. This chain's CDR3 is CASRVTGGIEQFF. The CDR3 DNA sequence: TGTGCCAGCAGGGTAACAGGGGGCATTGAGCAGTTCTTC.

A single count supports this clone. V gene TRBV24-1 combines with J gene TRBJ2-2, with D possibly matching TRBD2 (6 bases). Trimming stripped 5 bases from V and 2 bases from J, with 14 bases between. The germline V gene encodes CDR1 KGHDR and CDR2 SFDVKD. This CDR3 comprises 16 residues. CDR3 loop: CATSGAGSGNTGELFF. The CDR3 DNA sequence: TGTGCCACCAGTGGTGCGGGTAGCGGTAACACCGGGGAGCTGTTTTTT.